This TCR beta chain was sequenced for a study of blood T cell repertoires in COVID-19 (dated by TCRdb to 2018 to 2021). General notes on the study: Samples from collaborators originated in the United States, Italy and Spain and spanned both the acute and convalescent phases of COVID-19. Samples came from the ongoing ImmuneRACE study (first 160 participants) plus 1,254 subjects from 6 global collaborators. The repertoires were released in a freely available public database meant as a resource for research on the immune response to SARS-CoV-2. Subjects who had been exposed to COVID-19, were actively infected with it, or had recovered from it provided the deeply sampled blood TCRbeta repertoires that made up the dataset. Sample metadata almost always included a de-identified subject ID, COVID-19 status, age in years and sex. Where HLA class I and class II types were available, the types were taken from metadata supplied by the sample provider, not from assay-based typing. The material from the prospective study consisted of cDNA or gDNA derived from T cells, B-cell-depleted T cells, or PBMCs.

This clone occurred once. Its antigen is still unknown. Base qualities were left out, and no much larger clone turns up one base away. The study at large found these results: How much clinical and demographic metadata was included differed by source and by participant, and the metadata was provided uncurated.

TCRbeta CDR3 regions were amplified from genomic DNA using the immunoSEQ Assay, a bias-controlled multiplex PCR. The paper's data handling went like this. Within the assay, amplification of reference gene primers was used to estimate how many nucleated cells each sample contained. To quantify the absolute abundance of each unique TCRbeta CDR3 rearrangement, sequence reads were collapsed and filtered. For each sample, productive Simpson clonality was calculated as the square root of Simpson's diversity index across productive rearrangements. The clones in this table, taken by TCRdb from immuneACCESS, are in-frame only. Not every clone is retained; where verified, under half of the shortfall comes from an unresolved V gene, and the cause of the rest is unknown. D and trimming were read from the DNA, whereas the V and J calls and clone size are those reported in that table. The sample records 250,000 to 300,000 clones, around four fifths of which are singletons. Of the sample, under 5.5% is held by the ten largest clones.

Another Seattle source contributed samples from volunteer blood donors who had recovered from COVID-19. The collaborating institutions used their own protocols to collect whole blood in K2EDTA tubes. For TCRbeta analysis, collaborators shipped samples in one of three forms: frozen whole blood, isolated PBMCs, or DNA extracted from either of those sample types. The receptor was isolated from a man aged 60 to 69 who had recovered from COVID-19. Sequencing was performed on peripheral blood.

The CDR3 sequence is CASKTLGGNTEAFF. In nucleotides, the sequence is TGTGCCAGCAAGACGTTAGGGGGGAACACTGAAGCTTTCTTT. The V and J segments used are TRBV6-5 and TRBJ1-1; the D gene is possibly TRBD1, with 6 bases matching. Relative to germline, V is 7 bases shorter and J is 1 base shorter, with 13 bases between their ends. In the germline V gene, CDR1 corresponds to MNHEY and CDR2 to SVGAGI. The CDR3 contains 14 residues, cysteine and phenylalanine counted. Here the CDR3 DNA is all that survives: 42 bases in frame from base 1.